A selection of T cell receptor beta chains follows, all from one sample in a study of T cells in Graves' hyperthyroidism and ophthalmopathy. One entry per CDR3 protein, called by TCRdb with MiXCR from the multiplex PCR reads. In the table there are 410,000 or so distinct CDR3 sequences, over 12% of which are singletons. The sample taken for sequencing was blood. The receptors were sampled from a man younger than 30 with Graves' ophthalmopathy. Both conserved end residues are part of each CDR3. A D gene is named only where the DNA matches it firmly. The listing skips clone size in some rows; elsewhere it reads once, few, many or a size class.

>TRBV10-3|TRBJ2-7|TRBD1|NA
TGTGCCATCAGTGGACAGGGGGCGCCTGAGCAGTACTTC
CAISGQGAPEQYF
>TRBV15|TRBJ2-7|NA|few
TGTGCCACCAGCAGAGGAGGGACTCTTGAGCAGTACTTC
CATSRGGTLEQYF
>TRBV6-5|TRBJ2-2|NA|few
TGTGCCAGCAGTTACTTAGGTTTTGGGGCCGGGGAGCTGTTTTTT
CASSYLGFGAGELFF
>TRBV19|TRBJ1-6|NA|NA
TGTGCCAGTAGTAGGGGTAACAATAATTCACCCCTCCACTTT
CASSRGNNNSPLHF
>TRBV13|TRBJ1-6|NA|many
TGTGCCAGCAGGAGCTATAATTCACCCCTCCACTTT
CASRSYNSPLHF
>TRBV2|TRBJ2-5|NA|many
TGTGCCAGCGGAGGGGGGCAAGAGACCCAGTACTTC
CASGGGQETQYF
>TRBV27|TRBJ2-7|TRBD2|many
TGTGCCAGCACCTCAGCTAGCGGGAGCTACGAGCAGTACTTC
CASTSASGSYEQYF
>TRBV7-9|TRBJ2-1|NA|many
TGTGCCAGCAGCTTGGGACTGGGGAGCTCCTACAATGAGCAGTTCTTC
CASSLGLGSSYNEQFF
>TRBV20-1|TRBJ2-7|TRBD1|many
TGCAGTGCTAGACAGGGGGCTGGGATCTACGAGCAGTACTTC
CSARQGAGIYEQYF
>TRBV27|TRBJ2-1|TRBD2|many
TGTGCCAGCAGTTTGTTCGGACTAGCCGAGGTAGGGGGTGAGCAGTTCTTC
CASSLFGLAEVGGEQFF
>TRBV5-5|TRBJ2-1|NA|many
TGTGCCAGCAGCTTTGAAGTATACTCCTACAATGAGCAGTTCTTC
CASSFEVYSYNEQFF
>TRBV19|TRBJ2-1|TRBD2|NA
TGTGCCAGTAGTTGGTGGGGGGAGGGTAATGAGCAGTTCTTC
CASSWWGEGNEQFF
>TRBV12-3/TRBV12-4|TRBJ2-1|NA|few
TGTGCCAGCAGTTTATTTCAGCGGAATGAGCAGTTCTTC
CASSLFQRNEQFF
>TRBV7-8|TRBJ1-2|NA|many
TGTGCCAGCAGCTTATACGGGGACTCCTATGGCTACACCTTC
CASSLYGDSYGYTF
>TRBV4-2|TRBJ2-1|TRBD2|few
TGTGCCAGCAGCCTCGTTAGGCGGGGGTATGAGCAGTTCTTC
CASSLVRRGYEQFF
>TRBV9|TRBJ2-3|TRBD2|many
TGTGCCAGCAGCGCCCCGGGACTAGCGGGAGCCACAGATACGCAGTATTTT
CASSAPGLAGATDTQYF
>TRBV7-8|TRBJ2-2|NA|many
TGTGCCAGCAGCAAACCCGGGGAGCTGTTTTTT
CASSKPGELFF
>TRBV19|TRBJ2-5|NA|NA
TGTGCCAGTAGTATAACTGGGGGTTTCGAGACCCAGTACTTC
CASSITGGFETQYF
>TRBV5-8|TRBJ1-2|NA|many
TGTGCCAGCAGCTTGGAGGAGTTCGTCCTTGGCTACACCTTC
CASSLEEFVLGYTF
>TRBV6-1|TRBJ1-5|NA|many
TGTGCCAGCAGGATGGTAGACAATCAGCCCCAGCATTTT
CASRMVDNQPQHF
>TRBV5-1|TRBJ1-3|NA|few
TGCGCCAGCAGTGCCGTGGGCAGCTCTGGAAACACCATATATTTT
CASSAVGSSGNTIYF
>TRBV3-1|TRBJ2-5|TRBD2|many
TGTGCCAGCAGCCGGAAGCGGGAGAAAGAGACCCAGTACTTC
CASSRKREKETQYF
>TRBV2|TRBJ2-7|NA|many
TGTGCCAGCAGTGAACACCCGTCCTACGAGCAGTACTTC
CASSEHPSYEQYF
>TRBV5-1|TRBJ2-2|NA|NA
TGCGCCAGCAGCTTGTATTCGGGGGCCCCCGGGGAGCTGTTTTTT
CASSLYSGAPGELFF
>TRBV9|TRBJ2-7|NA|few
TGTGCCAGCAGCGTAGAAACAGAGGGCGAGCAGTACTTC
CASSVETEGEQYF
>TRBV30|TRBJ1-4|NA|many
TGTGCCTGGAGTGCGGGACACAACGGAGGTGAAAAACTGTTTTTT
CAWSAGHNGGEKLFF
>TRBV24-1|TRBJ2-2|NA|few
TGTGCCACCAGTGATTTGTTCGGGGCCGGGGAGCTGTTTTTT
CATSDLFGAGELFF
>TRBV6-4|TRBJ1-2|NA|NA
TGTGCCAGCAGTGACTCCGCGGGGTTCTATGGCTACACCTTC
CASSDSAGFYGYTF
>TRBV5-1|TRBJ2-5|TRBD1|NA
TGCGCCAGCAGCTTCCATACAGGGGGCGCGGAGACCCAGTACTTC
CASSFHTGGAETQYF
>TRBV7-2|TRBJ2-1|TRBD1|NA
TGTGCCAGCAGCTTCCGGACAGGGAGCTCCTACAATGAGCAGTTCTTC
CASSFRTGSSYNEQFF
>TRBV6-1|TRBJ1-2|NA|few
TGTGCCAGCAGTGAAGTTCGGACCATAATTCTCGACTATGGCTACACCTTC
CASSEVRTIILDYGYTF
>TRBV18|TRBJ2-5|TRBD2|many
TGTGCCAGCTCGTCTAGCGGGGGGCAAGAGACCCAGTACTTC
CASSSSGGQETQYF
>TRBV25-1|TRBJ2-3|NA|many
TGTGCCAGCAGTGAATATAAGGGAGGACAGTCCCCCAGGAATACGCAGTATTTT
CASSEYKGGQSPRNTQYF
>TRBV12-3/TRBV12-4|TRBJ1-2|TRBD1|many
TGTGCCAGCAGGGTGACAGGGAGGTACTATGGCTACACCTTC
CASRVTGRYYGYTF
>TRBV3-1|TRBJ2-1|TRBD2|NA
TGTGCCAGCATCGACCTCAGCGGGGGGGGAAGTGAGCAGTTCTTC
CASIDLSGGGSEQFF
>TRBV29-1|TRBJ1-1|NA|few
TGCAGCGTTGGGGCAGGAAACATGAACACTGAAGCTTTCTTT
CSVGAGNMNTEAFF
>TRBV28|TRBJ1-2|TRBD1|NA
TGTGCCAGCAGTTTATTCCAGGGGGGAAAGGGCTACACCTTC
CASSLFQGGKGYTF
>TRBV19|TRBJ1-1|TRBD1|NA
TGTGCCAGTAGGGGACAGAGCAACACTGAAGCTTTCTTT
CASRGQSNTEAFF
>TRBV4-1|TRBJ2-1|TRBD1|many
TGCGCCAGCAGCTCCATGTTGGACAGGGGACATGAGCAGTTCTTC
CASSSMLDRGHEQFF
>TRBV29-1|TRBJ2-7|TRBD2|many
TGCAGCGTTGAAGATACCAGGGAGGGGAACTACGAGCAGTACTTC
CSVEDTREGNYEQYF
>TRBV12-3/TRBV12-4|TRBJ2-1|NA|many
TGTGCCAGCATTGAGGGCGGGCCTTCCTACAATGAGCAGTTCTTC
CASIEGGPSYNEQFF
>TRBV30|TRBJ2-7|NA|many
TGTGCCTGGAGTGTACCCAGCGGAAACTACGAGCAGTACTTC
CAWSVPSGNYEQYF
>TRBV19|TRBJ2-1|NA|NA
TGTGCCAGTAGTTCGGGTACGGGCAATGATCAGTTCTTC
CASSSGTGNDQFF
>TRBV12-3/TRBV12-4|TRBJ2-5|NA|many
TGTGCCAGCACCCCGGGTTTCGAGACCCAGTACTTC
CASTPGFETQYF